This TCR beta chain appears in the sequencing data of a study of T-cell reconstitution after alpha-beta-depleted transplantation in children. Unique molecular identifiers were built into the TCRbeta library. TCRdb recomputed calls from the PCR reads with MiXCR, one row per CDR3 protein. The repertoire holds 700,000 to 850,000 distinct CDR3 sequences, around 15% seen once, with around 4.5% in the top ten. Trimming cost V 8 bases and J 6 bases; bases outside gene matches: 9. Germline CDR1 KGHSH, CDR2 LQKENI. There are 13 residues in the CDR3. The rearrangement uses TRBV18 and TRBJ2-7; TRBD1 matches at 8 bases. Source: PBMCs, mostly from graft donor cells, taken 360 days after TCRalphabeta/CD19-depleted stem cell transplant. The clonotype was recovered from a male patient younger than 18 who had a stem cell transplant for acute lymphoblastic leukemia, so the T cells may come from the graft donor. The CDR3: CASTSIDRGEQYF. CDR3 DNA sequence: TGTGCCAGCACCTCCATCGACAGGGGCGAGCAGTACTTC. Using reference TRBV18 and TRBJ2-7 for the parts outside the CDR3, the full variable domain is NAGVMQNPRHLVRRRGQEARLRCSPMKGHSHVYWYRQLPEEGLKFMVYLQKENIIDESGMPKERFSAEFPKEGPSILRIQQVVRGDSAAYFCASTSIDRGEQYFGPGTRLTVT.